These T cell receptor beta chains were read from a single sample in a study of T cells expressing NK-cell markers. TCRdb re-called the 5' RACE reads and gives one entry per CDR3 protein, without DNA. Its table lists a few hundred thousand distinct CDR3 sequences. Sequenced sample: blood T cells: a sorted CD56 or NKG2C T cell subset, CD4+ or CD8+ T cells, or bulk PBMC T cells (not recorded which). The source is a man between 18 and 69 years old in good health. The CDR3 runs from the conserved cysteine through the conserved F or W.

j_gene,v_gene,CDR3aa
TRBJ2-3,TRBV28,CASSPGDDNRPDTQYF
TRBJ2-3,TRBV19,CASSIGRNTDTQYF
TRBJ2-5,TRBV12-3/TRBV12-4,CASARTGVLETQYF
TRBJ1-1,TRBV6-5,CASSYSTGANTEAFF
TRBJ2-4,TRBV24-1,CATSDLNRNIQYF
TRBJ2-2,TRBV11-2,CASSFIRGLAGGLNTGELFF
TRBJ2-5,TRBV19,CASSIRTGRQETQYF
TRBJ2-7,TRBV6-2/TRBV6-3,CASREDRGSYEQYF
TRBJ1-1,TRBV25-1,CASSEGITEAFF
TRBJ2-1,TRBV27,CASSSLRWGGPYNEQFF
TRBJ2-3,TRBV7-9,CAIPGGTDTQYF
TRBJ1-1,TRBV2,CASSTLQGMVAFF
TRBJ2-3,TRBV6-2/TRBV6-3,CASRKLARGDTQYF
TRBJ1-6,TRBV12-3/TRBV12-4,CASRTGTMGSPLHF
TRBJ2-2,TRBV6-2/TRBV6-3,CASSHRGLAGAGELFF
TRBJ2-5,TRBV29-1,CSVRLDTQSGTQYF
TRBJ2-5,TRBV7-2,CASSSAKGVGETQYF
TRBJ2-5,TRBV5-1,CASLEPGGGDQYF
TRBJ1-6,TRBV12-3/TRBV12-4,CASTPGQGAWSPLHF
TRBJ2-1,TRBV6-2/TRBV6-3,CASRHRGQGWWDEQFF
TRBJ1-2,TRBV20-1,CSATGVGTGANYGYTF
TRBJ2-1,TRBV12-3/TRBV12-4,CASRGGQGNEQFF
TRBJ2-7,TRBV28,CASSPGAQLTYEQYF
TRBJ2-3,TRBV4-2,CASSHLPRGGTDTQYF
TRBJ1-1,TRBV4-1,CASSHGRLDYTEAFF
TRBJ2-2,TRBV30,CAWGTGLSTGELFF
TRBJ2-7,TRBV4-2,CASSQEDEGPDHEQYF
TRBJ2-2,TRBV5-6,CASSSRLRANTGELFF
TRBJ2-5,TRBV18,CASSPRTSGLIKQETQYF
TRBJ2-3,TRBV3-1,CASSRTSGGAYTDTQYF
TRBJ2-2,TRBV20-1,CSAGRQGRTNTGELFF
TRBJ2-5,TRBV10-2,CASRAGTSGDWVTQYF
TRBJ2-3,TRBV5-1,CASSSPGTLRRYF
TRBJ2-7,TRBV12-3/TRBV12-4,CASGRPRSYEQYF
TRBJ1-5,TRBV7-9,CASSSAGTGPQHF
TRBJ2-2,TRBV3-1,CASSQDFTGFSGELFF
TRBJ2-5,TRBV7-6,CASSLQAGTSGKETQYF
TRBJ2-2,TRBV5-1,CASSRLGQGSGTGELFF
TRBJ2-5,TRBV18,CASSPRTGQGETQYF
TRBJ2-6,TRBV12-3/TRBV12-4,CASSVGTVGHSGANVLTF
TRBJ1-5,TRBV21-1,CASSKPRRQGRDLNSNQPQHF
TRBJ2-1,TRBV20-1,CSARENYNEQFF
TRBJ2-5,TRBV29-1,CSVGLWRGNQETQYF
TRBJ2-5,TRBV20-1,CSVSGQPTQYF
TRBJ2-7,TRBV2,CASSEMNEYEQYF
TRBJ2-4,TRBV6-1,CASSGTRGGDIQYF
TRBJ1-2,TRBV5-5,CASSTGFGIYTF
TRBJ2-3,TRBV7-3,CASSYRGTDTQYF
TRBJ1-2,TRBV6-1,CASLDRTVNYGYTF
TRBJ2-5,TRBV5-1,CASRPGQGYTETQYF
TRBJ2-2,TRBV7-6,CASSPRDIYNTGELFF
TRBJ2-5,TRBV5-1,CASSSGTSGGALETQYF
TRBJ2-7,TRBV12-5,CASGRTGGVYEQYF
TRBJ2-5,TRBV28,CASSLEAPQTQYF
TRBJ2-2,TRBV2,CASSLGRQVVTGELFF
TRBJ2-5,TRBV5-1,CASSLLGSTYQETQYF
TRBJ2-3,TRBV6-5,CASKRGAGISTDTQYF
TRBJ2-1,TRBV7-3,CASSLTGGTFTENEQFF
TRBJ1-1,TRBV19,CASSGGDRNTEAFF